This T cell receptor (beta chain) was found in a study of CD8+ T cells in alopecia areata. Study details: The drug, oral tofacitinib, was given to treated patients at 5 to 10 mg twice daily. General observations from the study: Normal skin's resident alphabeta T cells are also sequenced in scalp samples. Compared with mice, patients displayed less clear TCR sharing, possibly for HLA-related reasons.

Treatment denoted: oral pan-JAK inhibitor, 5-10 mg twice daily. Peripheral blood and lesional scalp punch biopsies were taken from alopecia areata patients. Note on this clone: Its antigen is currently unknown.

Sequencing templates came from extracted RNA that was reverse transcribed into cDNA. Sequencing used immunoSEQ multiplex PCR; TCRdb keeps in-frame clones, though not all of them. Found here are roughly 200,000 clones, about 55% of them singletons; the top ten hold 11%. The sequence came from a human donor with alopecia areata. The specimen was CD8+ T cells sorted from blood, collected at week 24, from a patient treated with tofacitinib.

As DNA, the CDR3 is TGTGCCAGCAGTGAATCATTCCAGGGGAGGGGGAATGAAAAACTGTTTTTT. Translated: CASSESFQGRGNEKLFF. The rearrangement joins TRBV25-1 to TRBJ1-4, with D perhaps matching TRBD1 (6 bases). The CDR3 runs to 17 residues. Looked up from germline, CDR1 is MGHDK and CDR2 is SYGVNS. The V gene lost 1 base and the J gene lost 5 bases, with 17 bases spanning the gap.